Listed below are T cell receptor beta chains from one sample, sequenced in a study of blood T cell repertoires in COVID-19. Repertoires were generated with immunoSEQ multiplex PCR, while TCRdb's copy carries only in-frame clones and drops some. The sample includes hundreds of thousands of clones, 84% seen only once; the top ten take around 9.2%. What was sequenced was peripheral blood. These receptors all come from a human donor in a cohort sampled during active COVID-19. Each CDR3 is given with its conserved first and last residue. D genes are given only for firm matches. Not all rows give a size; the values are once, few, many and, for expanded clones, a class.

d_call: TRBD1
v_call: TRBV19
clone_size: -
j_call: TRBJ1-5
cdr3_aa: CASGDRAGNQPQHF
cdr3_nt: TGTGCCAGTGGGGACAGGGCTGGCAATCAGCCCCAGCATTTT

d_call: -
v_call: TRBV27
clone_size: -
j_call: TRBJ2-7
cdr3_aa: CASSLGWAGYEQYF
cdr3_nt: TGTGCCAGCAGTTTAGGGTGGGCAGGCTACGAGCAGTACTTC

d_call: -
v_call: TRBV9
clone_size: -
j_call: TRBJ2-2
cdr3_aa: CASSVVSGGNTGELFF
cdr3_nt: TGTGCCAGCAGCGTAGTTAGCGGTGGAAACACCGGGGAGCTGTTTTTT

d_call: -
v_call: TRBV10-1
clone_size: once
j_call: TRBJ2-1
cdr3_aa: CASSDGTQRREQFF
cdr3_nt: TGCGCCAGCAGTGATGGGACTCAACGGAGGGAGCAGTTCTTC

d_call: -
v_call: TRBV5-1
clone_size: -
j_call: TRBJ2-1
cdr3_aa: CASSSRPDWDEQFF
cdr3_nt: TGCGCCAGCAGCTCCAGGCCAGATTGGGATGAGCAGTTCTTC

d_call: TRBD2
v_call: TRBV28
clone_size: -
j_call: TRBJ2-4
cdr3_aa: CASSSQLAGGKRAKNIQYF
cdr3_nt: TGTGCCAGCAGCTCACAACTAGCGGGGGGAAAGAGAGCCAAAAACATTCAGTACTTC

d_call: -
v_call: TRBV9
clone_size: -
j_call: TRBJ1-5
cdr3_aa: CASSGELPHQPQHF
cdr3_nt: TGTGCCAGCAGCGGAGAACTACCTCATCAGCCCCAGCATTTT

d_call: -
v_call: TRBV5-1
clone_size: -
j_call: TRBJ2-3
cdr3_aa: CASSLGGVTDTQYF
cdr3_nt: TGCGCCAGCAGCTTGGGGGGAGTGACAGATACGCAGTATTTT

d_call: -
v_call: TRBV3-1/TRBV3-2
clone_size: -
j_call: TRBJ2-7
cdr3_aa: CASSYASYEQYF
cdr3_nt: TGTGCCAGCAGCTATGCCAGCTACGAGCAGTACTTC

d_call: TRBD2
v_call: TRBV28
clone_size: -
j_call: TRBJ2-2
cdr3_aa: CASSYSSGGNTGELFF
cdr3_nt: TGTGCCAGCAGTTACTCTAGCGGGGGAAACACCGGGGAGCTGTTTTTT

d_call: -
v_call: TRBV7-9
clone_size: -
j_call: TRBJ1-1
cdr3_aa: CASSLNPGNTEAFF
cdr3_nt: TGTGCCAGCAGCTTAAACCCAGGTAACACTGAAGCTTTCTTT

d_call: -
v_call: TRBV28
clone_size: -
j_call: TRBJ2-3
cdr3_aa: CASSRDTDTQYF
cdr3_nt: TGTGCCAGCAGTCGGGACACAGATACGCAGTATTTT

d_call: -
v_call: TRBV7-7
clone_size: -
j_call: TRBJ1-4
cdr3_aa: CASSLGVGEEKLFF
cdr3_nt: TGTGCTAGCAGCTTAGGAGTAGGGGAAGAAAAACTGTTTTTT

d_call: -
v_call: TRBV7-3
clone_size: -
j_call: TRBJ2-5
cdr3_aa: CASSRDFQETQYF
cdr3_nt: TGTGCCAGCAGCCGGGACTTCCAAGAGACCCAGTACTTC

d_call: -
v_call: TRBV3-1/TRBV3-2
clone_size: -
j_call: TRBJ1-4
cdr3_aa: CASSQTATNEKLFF
cdr3_nt: TGTGCCAGCAGCCAGACAGCAACTAATGAAAAACTGTTTTTT

d_call: -
v_call: TRBV24-1
clone_size: -
j_call: TRBJ2-1
cdr3_aa: CATFGSSYNEQFF
cdr3_nt: TGTGCCACCTTTGGGAGCTCCTACAATGAGCAGTTCTTC

d_call: TRBD1
v_call: TRBV6-5
clone_size: -
j_call: TRBJ1-2
cdr3_aa: CASSRSRQGGGYTF
cdr3_nt: TGTGCCAGCAGTCGGAGCCGACAGGGAGGTGGCTACACCTTC

d_call: TRBD1
v_call: TRBV19
clone_size: -
j_call: TRBJ1-5
cdr3_aa: CASSITPTGEQPQHF
cdr3_nt: TGTGCCAGTAGTATCACCCCAACAGGGGAACAGCCCCAGCATTTT

d_call: TRBD1
v_call: TRBV19
clone_size: -
j_call: TRBJ1-4
cdr3_aa: CASSKDRGPNEKLFF
cdr3_nt: TGTGCCAGTTCCAAAGACAGGGGACCTAATGAAAAACTGTTTTTT

d_call: -
v_call: TRBV4-1
clone_size: -
j_call: TRBJ1-4
cdr3_aa: CASSQDGGGYPREKLFF
cdr3_nt: TGCGCCAGCAGCCAAGACGGCGGCGGGTACCCCCGGGAAAAACTGTTTTTT

d_call: TRBD1
v_call: TRBV3-1/TRBV3-2
clone_size: once
j_call: TRBJ1-2
cdr3_aa: CASSRFMNDRGFYGYTF
cdr3_nt: TGTGCCAGCAGCCGTTTCATGAACGACAGGGGATTCTATGGCTACACCTTC

d_call: -
v_call: TRBV6-1
clone_size: -
j_call: TRBJ2-7
cdr3_aa: CASSEAHYEQYF
cdr3_nt: TGTGCCAGCAGTGAAGCTCATTACGAGCAGTACTTC

d_call: TRBD2
v_call: TRBV19
clone_size: -
j_call: TRBJ2-3
cdr3_aa: CASRPGLAATDTQYF
cdr3_nt: TGTGCCAGTAGACCGGGACTAGCGGCAACAGATACGCAGTATTTT

d_call: TRBD2
v_call: TRBV18
clone_size: -
j_call: TRBJ2-3
cdr3_aa: CASSPDPSSSRRENVDTQYF
cdr3_nt: TGTGCCAGCTCACCCGACCCTTCTTCGTCTAGGCGGGAGAACGTGGATACGCAGTATTTT

d_call: TRBD1
v_call: TRBV5-3
clone_size: -
j_call: TRBJ1-5
cdr3_aa: CARSYRDRTYMNQPQHF
cdr3_nt: TGTGCCAGAAGCTACCGGGACAGGACTTATATGAATCAGCCCCAGCATTTT

d_call: TRBD1
v_call: TRBV11-2
clone_size: -
j_call: TRBJ1-3
cdr3_aa: CASSHRGSGSGNTIYF
cdr3_nt: TGTGCCAGCAGCCACAGGGGAAGCGGCTCTGGAAACACCATATATTTT

d_call: TRBD2
v_call: TRBV5-1
clone_size: -
j_call: TRBJ2-1
cdr3_aa: CASSGGLGASGRSNEQFF
cdr3_nt: TGCGCCAGCAGCGGGGGTTTAGGTGCTAGCGGGAGGTCCAATGAGCAGTTCTTC

d_call: -
v_call: TRBV13
clone_size: -
j_call: TRBJ1-1
cdr3_aa: CASSLGRQHKDTEAFF
cdr3_nt: TGTGCCAGCAGCTTAGGGCGGCAACACAAAGACACTGAAGCTTTCTTT

d_call: -
v_call: TRBV6-6
clone_size: -
j_call: TRBJ2-2
cdr3_aa: CASSYRTATNTGELFF
cdr3_nt: TGTGCCAGCAGTTACAGGACAGCAACGAACACCGGGGAGCTGTTTTTT

d_call: TRBD2
v_call: TRBV7-2
clone_size: -
j_call: TRBJ2-1
cdr3_aa: CASSLVAGDDFYNEQFF
cdr3_nt: TGTGCCAGCAGCTTAGTAGCGGGGGATGATTTTTACAATGAGCAGTTCTTC

d_call: TRBD1
v_call: TRBV7-3
clone_size: -
j_call: TRBJ2-5
cdr3_aa: CASSPRQGSQETQYF
cdr3_nt: TGTGCCAGCAGCCCTCGACAGGGGAGCCAAGAGACCCAGTACTTC

d_call: -
v_call: TRBV7-9
clone_size: -
j_call: TRBJ2-7
cdr3_aa: CASSLEHGLSSYEQYF
cdr3_nt: TGTGCCAGCAGCTTAGAACATGGACTCTCCTCCTACGAGCAGTACTTC

d_call: -
v_call: TRBV6-5
clone_size: -
j_call: TRBJ1-1
cdr3_aa: CASSYVGGNTEAFF
cdr3_nt: TGTGCCAGCAGTTACGTAGGCGGTAACACTGAAGCTTTCTTT